This record covers a single TCR beta chain. This sample was included in a study of blood T cell repertoires in COVID-19. Original methodology: By means of reference gene primer amplification, nucleated cell counts were estimated. Only in-frame clones appear in the TCRdb table, and some are missing; sequencing was by immunoSEQ multiplex PCR. The DNA was the basis for D and trimming; V, J and clone size are from that table. This table has 200,000 to 250,000 clones, 88% appearing once. Per the germline V gene, CDR1 is SGHDT and CDR2 is YYEEEE. The CDR3 consists of 16 residues. V lost 3 bases, J lost 6 bases, and 16 bases lay in between.

The receptor's source is a woman in her twenties or thirties who had been exposed to COVID-19. The sequenced sample was PBMCs or T cells enriched from blood (not recorded which). The J gene is TRBJ1-6, the V gene TRBV5-6; possible D gene TRBD1, 6 bases. The CDR3 DNA is TGTGCCAGCAGCTCTGGGTGGGGGCCTGTTAATTCACCCCTCCACTTT. Protein product: CASSSGWGPVNSPLHF.